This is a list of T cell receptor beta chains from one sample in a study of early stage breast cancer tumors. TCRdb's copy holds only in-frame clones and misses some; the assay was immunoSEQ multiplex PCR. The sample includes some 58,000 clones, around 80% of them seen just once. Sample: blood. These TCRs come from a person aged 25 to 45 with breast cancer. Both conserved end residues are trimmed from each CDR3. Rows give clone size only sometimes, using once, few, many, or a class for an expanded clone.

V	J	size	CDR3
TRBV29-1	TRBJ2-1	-	SAKGQLSDEQF
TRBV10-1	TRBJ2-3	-	ASSFGPDTQY
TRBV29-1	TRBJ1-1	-	SVALLRGGMNTEAF
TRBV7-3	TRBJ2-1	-	ASSAGTGGGDNEQF
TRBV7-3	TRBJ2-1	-	ASSLSGNIGNEQF
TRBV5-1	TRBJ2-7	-	ASSLDIDYEQY
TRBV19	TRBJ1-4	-	ASSIGDTSEKLF
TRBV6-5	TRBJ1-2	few	ASSYLTGGLGGYT
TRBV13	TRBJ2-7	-	ASSPGLSYEQY
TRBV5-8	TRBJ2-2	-	ASSPGRAGNTGELF
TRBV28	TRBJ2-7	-	ASSLGTSGPYEQY
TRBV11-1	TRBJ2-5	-	ASSSGLRRY
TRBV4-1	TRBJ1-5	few	ASSQDILWPQH
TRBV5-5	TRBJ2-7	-	ASSRRSTGTDSYEQY
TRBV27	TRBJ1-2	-	ASSLYDRAGGYT
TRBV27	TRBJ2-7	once	ASSPTDGTYEQY
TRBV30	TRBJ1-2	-	AWSIGSYGYT
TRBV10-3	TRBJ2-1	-	AISRGLYNEQF
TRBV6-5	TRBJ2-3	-	ASSLRPRPGDTQY
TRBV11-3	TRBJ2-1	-	ASSFGAGEQF
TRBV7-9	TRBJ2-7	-	ASSLEASGTYEQY
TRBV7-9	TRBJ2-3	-	ASSPRAGTDTQY
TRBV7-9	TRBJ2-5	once	ASSLRVAQETQY
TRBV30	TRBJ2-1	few	AWNPGTRTYNEQF
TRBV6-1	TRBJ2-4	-	ASSEDRTIAKNIQY
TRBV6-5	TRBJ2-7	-	ASSRDRVSYEQY
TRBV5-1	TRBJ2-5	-	ASRSQETQY
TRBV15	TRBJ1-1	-	ATSRAVGYTEAF
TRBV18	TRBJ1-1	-	ASSPSENTEAF
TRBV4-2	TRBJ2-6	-	ASSSRDPRSGANVLT
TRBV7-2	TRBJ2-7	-	ASSSGLAGVGYEQY
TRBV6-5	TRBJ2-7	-	ASSNLAGGREQY
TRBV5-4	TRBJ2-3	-	ASSLSAGGPDTQY
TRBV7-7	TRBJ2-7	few	ASSAGLNYEQY
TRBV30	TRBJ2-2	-	AWSVLSGRGELF
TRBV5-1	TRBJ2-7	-	ASSLAAAGETSYEQY
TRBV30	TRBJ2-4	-	AWTLPREWNIQY
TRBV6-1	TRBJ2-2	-	ASSASVSGELF
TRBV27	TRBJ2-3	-	ASSLSSPRSDTQY
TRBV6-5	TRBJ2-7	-	ASKISGGGTYEQY
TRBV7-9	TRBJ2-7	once	ASSTLAGDQYEQY
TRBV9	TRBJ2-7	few	ASSVAGLQTYEQY
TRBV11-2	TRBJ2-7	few	ASSLGTGMRGYEQY
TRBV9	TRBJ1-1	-	ASSGDHTEAF
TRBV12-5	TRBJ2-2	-	ASGLGQYTGELF
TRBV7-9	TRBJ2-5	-	ASRPGQGETQY
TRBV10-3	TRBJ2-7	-	AISESTSSYEQY
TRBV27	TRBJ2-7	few	ASSFKTGGFYEQY
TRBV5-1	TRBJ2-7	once	ASSLLGQGAYEQY